Sequencing of this T cell receptor beta chain was carried out in a study of CD8 T cells in ankylosing spondylitis (dated by TCRdb to 2016 to 2017). With respect to the entire study: The study set out to find disease-linked TCR variants by profiling T cell receptor beta repertoires in ankylosing spondylitis patients and healthy donors. The full study cohort comprised 25 or so ankylosing spondylitis patients and approximately 100 healthy donors. Peripheral blood was sampled, and synovial fluid was also collected from ankylosing spondylitis patients.

Data came from an Illumina HiSeq 2500. Quantitative 5'-RACE with molecular barcodes was the method used to prepare the TCR beta libraries. The original methods were these. A new computational method based on a probabilistic model of VDJ rearrangement was used to identify disease-linked TCR variants. TCRdb reprocessing: public reads trimmed at Q25 with fastp, clones called with MiXCR, in-frame beta chains kept. For every CDR3 protein sequence, its rows merge into one entry that carries the most common genes and DNA. TCRdb's processing, not the authors' own work, is the source of the V and J calls. This sample comprises 150,000 to 200,000 distinct CDR3 sequences, roughly 13% of them detected only once. The ten largest clones add up to about 17% of the sample. A remark on this clonotype: This clone's antigen is unknown. Base qualities are not provided; no much larger clone lies one nucleotide away.

Broad study findings and their caveats: The disease-linked clones had a CD8+ phenotype and were found at relatively low frequencies in peripheral blood. Some of the motif variants had been reported before in the synovial fluid and blood of reactive arthritis patients, a finding that suggests common disease-initiation mechanisms. The disease-linked clones were reported as significantly enriched in matched synovial fluid samples from ankylosing spondylitis patients. Blood from ankylosing spondylitis patients appeared to be characterized by a TCR beta motif composed of roughly eight highly homologous amino acid variants.

Trimming removed 7 bases from V and 2 bases from J, leaving 17 bases between the germline ends. Inclusive of the bounding cysteine and phenylalanine, the CDR3 is 15 residues long. Only the CDR3 DNA is retained, 45 bases long and in frame from the first base. Per the germline V gene, SGHVS is the CDR1 and FNYEAQ is the CDR2. The chain was built from TRBV7-6 and TRBJ2-5; no D gene call is confident. This TCR came from a male donor with ankylosing spondylitis or in good health (not recorded which). Sequenced input: blood, either unsorted or a sorted T cell fraction (not recorded which). Here the CDR3 is given as CASTFETGGQETQYF. The nucleotide sequence is TGTGCCAGCACCTTTGAGACGGGTGGACAAGAGACCCAGTACTTC.